The 23 T cell receptor beta chains presented below share a single source sample, sequenced in a study of blood T cell repertoires in COVID-19. The protocol was immunoSEQ multiplex PCR, while the TCRdb copy is restricted to in-frame clones and leaves out a portion. The sample carries about 250,000 clones, around 90% recorded once. Material: PBMCs or T cells enriched from blood (not recorded which). The receptors shown here come from a woman between 40 and 50 years old who had been exposed to COVID-19.

V is TRBV5-8 and J is TRBJ2-4; no clear D. This CDR3 has 19 amino acids. The V end was cut by 0 bases, the J end by 0 bases, with 19 bases between. Germline CDR1 and CDR2: SGHTS and YDEGEE. The CDR3 DNA is TGTGCCAGCAGCTTGGCTTACGGCAGCGCAGCTCTAGCCAAAAACATTCAGTACTTC. Amino acid sequence: CASSLAYGSAALAKNIQYF.

The rearrangement uses TRBV6-5 and TRBJ2-1, with a weak D call TRBD2 (6 bases). In germline, CDR1 is MNHEY, CDR2 SVGAGI. This CDR3 spans 12 amino acids. The V and J ends lost 8 bases and 7 bases respectively, with 12 bases between them. The CDR3 region has the DNA TGTGCCAGCGCGGACTACCGGAATGAGCAGTTCTTC. Residues: CASADYRNEQFF.

This rearrangement joins TRBV19 to TRBJ1-1, with TRBD1 identical over 10 bases. Germline CDR1 is LNHDA and CDR2 is SQIVND (reference sequence). V was pared by 6 bases and J by 3 bases, with 1 base of the junction left unmatched. CDR3 length: 13 amino acids. DNA of the CDR3: TGTGCCAGTAGGGACAGGGGGGACACTGAAGCTTTCTTT. It codes for CASRDRGDTEAFF.

V gene TRBV7-2 combines with J gene TRBJ2-2; D gene ambiguous. Trimming shortened V by 7 bases and J by 3 bases, and 12 bases separated the two germline ends. The length of the CDR3 is 14 residues. Germline V CDR1 and CDR2: SGHTA, FQGNSA. CDR3 nucleotide sequence: TGTGCCAGCACCCCTCGGGTCGACACCGGGGAGCTGTTTTTT. Translated, it gives CASTPRVDTGELFF.

The rearrangement joins TRBV6-1 to TRBJ2-5, with TRBD1 matching over 10 bases. V lost 3 bases, J lost 6 bases, and 7 bases stayed unmatched. The CDR3 has 15 residues. CDR1 and CDR2 (germline): MNHNS, SASEGT. In nucleotides, the CDR3 is TGTGCCAGCAGTGATAGGACAGGGGGTAGGAAGACCCAGTACTTC. It yields the protein CASSDRTGGRKTQYF.

The chain joins TRBV28 to TRBJ1-1; perhaps TRBD1 as D (6 bases). Trimming left V 4 bases short and J 2 bases short, with 11 bases between. The germline CDR1 and CDR2 sequences are MDHEN and SYDVKM. The CDR3 has 14 amino acids. DNA for the CDR3: TGTGCCAGCAGTTCAACCGGGACAAACACTGAAGCTTTCTTT. Translating gives CASSSTGTNTEAFF.

This chain connects TRBV7-9 to TRBJ1-5; 8 positions match TRBD1. Trimming removed 3 bases from V and 3 bases from J; junction bases left unmatched: 1. The CDR3 spans 14 residues. Germline V gene lookup returns CDR1 SEHNR and CDR2 FQNEAQ (reference sequence). The CDR3 DNA reads as TGTGCCAGCAGCTTGGACAGGGTCAATCAGCCCCAGCATTTT. The encoded protein is CASSLDRVNQPQHF.

About this clone: An end of the junction does not agree with germline; a read error may underlie this. The rearrangement uses TRBV5-1 and TRBJ2-1, with 8 bases matching TRBD1. Germline V lookup: CDR1 SGHRS, CDR2 YFSETQ. There are 16 residues in the CDR3. CDR3 sequence: CASSLGGTGSSNEQFF. The CDR3 DNA is TGCGCCAGCAGCTTGGGGGGGACAGGATCCTCCAATGAGCAGTTCTTC.

In regard to this clone: At one end the junction does not follow the germline gene, possibly because of a read error. V gene TRBV5-1 combines with J gene TRBJ1-2; 9 bases match TRBD1. The CDR3 is 17 residues long. Per the germline V gene, CDR1 is SGHRS and CDR2 is YFSETQ. In DNA, the CDR3 is TGTGCCAGCTTCGGCCAGGGACAGGGTAATTTGGGTTATGGCTACACCTTC. Its translation: CASFGQGQGNLGYGYTF.

CDR3 loop: CARVNQASPYEQYV. The CDR3 DNA is TGTGCCAGGGTCAACCAGGCCTCTCCCTACGAGCAGTACGTC. The gene calls are TRBV6-4 and TRBJ2-7, with unresolved D. This CDR3 has 14 amino acids. Per the germline V gene, CDR1 is MRHNA and CDR2 is SNTAGT. V lost 9 bases to trimming and J lost 2 bases, with 17 bases between them.

This chain connects TRBV11-2 to TRBJ1-1; no definite D call. The CDR3 contains 15 residues. Trimming shortened V by 0 bases and J by 4 bases, and 12 bases separated the two germline ends. Germline V gene lookup returns CDR1 SGHAT and CDR2 FQNNGV. CDR3 in amino acids: CASSLDRRAVTEAFF. The CDR3 nucleotides are TGTGCCAGCAGCTTAGATAGGAGGGCCGTCACTGAAGCTTTCTTT.

This chain links TRBV5-1 with TRBJ2-7; 11 nucleotides align to TRBD2. The CDR3 totals 16 residues. Germline CDR1 and CDR2: SGHRS and YFSETQ. CDR3 protein: CASSGNTSGSVYEQYV. The DNA for the CDR3 is TGTGCCAGCAGCGGCAATACTAGCGGGAGTGTTTACGAGCAGTACGTC.

The V gene is TRBV6-1, the J gene TRBJ1-3; 9 bases agree with TRBD1. Germline loops: CDR1 MNHNS, CDR2 SASEGT. V shed 2 bases and J 1 base; nucleotides not matched to a gene: 9. There are 18 residues in the CDR3. The CDR3 reads CASSEYLTGGNSGNTIYF. The CDR3 coding sequence is TGTGCCAGCAGTGAATATTTGACAGGGGGAAATTCTGGAAACACCATATATTTT.

The gene calls are TRBV3-1 (or the pseudogene TRBV3-2) and TRBJ2-7; D might be TRBD1 (6 bases). The CDR3 consists of 13 residues. CDR1 and CDR2 (germline): LGHDT, YNNKEL (reference sequence). Trimming pared 1 base from V and 6 bases from J, leaving 10 bases between. This CDR3 reads CASSQGTVGEQYF. The CDR3 nucleotides are TGTGCCAGCAGCCAAGGGACAGTAGGCGAGCAGTACTTC.

J is TRBJ1-2 and V is TRBV4-1, with TRBD1 matching 7 bases. This CDR3 contains 15 residues. Per germline, CDR1 MGHRA and CDR2 YSYEKL. J was trimmed by 5 bases and V by 0 bases; bases with no gene match: 6. The CDR3 nucleotides read TGCGCCAGCAGCCAAGACACAGGGGATATTTATGGCTACACCTTC. Translation gives CASSQDTGDIYGYTF.

The chain carries TRBV7-8 and TRBJ1-5; perhaps TRBD1 as D (5 bases). Trimming took 4 bases from V and 3 from J, leaving 10 bases between them. This CDR3 region has 14 residues. Germline CDR1 SGHVS, CDR2 FQNEAQ. The DNA for the CDR3 is TGTGCCAGCAGCTACCAGGGATTCAATCAGCCCCAGCATTTT. This gives the protein CASSYQGFNQPQHF.

Worth noting for this clone: One junction end disagrees with the germline gene, perhaps due to a read error. The chain employs TRBV5-1 and TRBJ2-1, with TRBD2 identical over 8 bases. Per germline, CDR1 SGHRS and CDR2 YFSETQ. The CDR3 has 16 residues. CDR3 sequence reads: CASSLRIAGGNNEQFF. For the CDR3, the DNA is TGTGCCAGCAGCTTGCGAATTGCGGGAGGAAACAATGAGCAGTTCTTC.

The chain is built from TRBV9 and TRBJ1-5, with D tentatively TRBD1 (6 bases). Trimming cost V 2 bases and J 4 bases, with 7 bases left between them. Germline V gene data show CDR1 as SGDLS and CDR2 as YYNGEE. The CDR3 runs to 13 residues. CDR3 protein: CASSVGQNQPQHF. In DNA, the CDR3 is TGTGCCAGCAGCGTTGGACAGAATCAGCCCCAGCATTTT.

This chain connects TRBV3-1 (or the pseudogene TRBV3-2) to TRBJ2-1; possible D gene TRBD2, 6 bases. Trimming removed 3 bases at V and 5 bases at J, with 17 bases between. CDR3 length equals 16 residues. Germline V gene lookup returns CDR1 LGHDT and CDR2 YNNKEL (reference sequence). As DNA, the CDR3 is TGTGCCAGCAGCCATTACCGGGACTGGCAGAACAATGAGCAGTTCTTC. As protein: CASSHYRDWQNNEQFF.

The chain combines TRBV19 with TRBJ2-1; unclear D gene. The V end lost 8 bases, the J end lost 2 bases, and 10 bases lay between the germline ends. The CDR3 runs to 13 residues. The germline CDR1 and CDR2 sequences are LNHDA and SQIVND (reference sequence). The chain's CDR3 is CASAPLTYNEQFF. The CDR3 region has the DNA TGTGCCAGTGCGCCCCTGACCTACAATGAGCAGTTCTTC.

V usage is TRBV9 and J usage is TRBJ1-5; D not certain. V was pared by 0 bases and J by 4 bases, with 8 bases between. Germline CDR1 is SGDLS and CDR2 is YYNGEE. The CDR3 consists of 14 residues. Here the CDR3 DNA reads TGTGCCAGCAGCGTAGACGGGGTAAATCAGCCCCAGCATTTT. Protein product: CASSVDGVNQPQHF.

This clone was seen a few times. The chain recombines TRBV19 with TRBJ1-6; the D gene is possibly TRBD1 (5 bases). The CDR3 has 15 residues. Per germline, CDR1 LNHDA and CDR2 SQIVND (reference sequence). The ends were cut back, 3 bases at V and 4 bases at J, with 10 bases in the middle. The CDR3 is CASSISTGYNSPLHF. The CDR3 DNA is TGTGCCAGTAGTATCTCCACAGGATATAATTCACCCCTCCACTTT.

In its sample, this clone was seen a few times. The rearrangement uses TRBV2 and TRBJ1-3; no firm D call. CDR1 and CDR2 (germline): SNHLY, FYNNEI. Trimming left V 7 bases short and J 0 bases short, with 10 bases between. The CDR3 covers 14 residues. CDR3 nucleotide sequence: TGTGCCAGCATTACAGAATCCTCTGGAAACACCATATATTTT. Amino acids: CASITESSGNTIYF.